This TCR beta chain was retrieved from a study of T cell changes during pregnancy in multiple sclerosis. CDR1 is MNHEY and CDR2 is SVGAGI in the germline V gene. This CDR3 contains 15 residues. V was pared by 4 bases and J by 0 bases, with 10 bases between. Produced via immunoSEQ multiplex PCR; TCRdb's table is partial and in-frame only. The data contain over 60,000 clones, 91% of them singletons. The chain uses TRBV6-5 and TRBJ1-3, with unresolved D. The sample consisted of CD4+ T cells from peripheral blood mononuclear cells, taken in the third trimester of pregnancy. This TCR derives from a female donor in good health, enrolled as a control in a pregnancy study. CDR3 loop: CASSSRPVSGNTIYF. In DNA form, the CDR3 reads TGTGCCAGCAGTTCCCGTCCAGTCTCTGGAAACACCATATATTTT.